This note documents a single T cell receptor beta chain sequence. Its specificity is not known. Cells sorted by CD45RO/CCR7/CD25/CD127/CD95/CD27 comprised CD4+ naive, central memory, regulatory and stem cell-like memory cells. The data derive from a study of beta chain features in type 1 diabetes. General study results and limits: In all four CD4+ subsets, TCRB CDR3 length was significantly, moderately reduced in type 1 diabetes.

CDR3 length equals 15 residues. After removal of 5 bases from V and 0 bases from J, the junction contained 6 bases not matched to a gene. Germline CDR1 and CDR2: MDHEN and SYDVKM. Expressed TCRB transcripts were sequenced, since all the RNA that had been isolated was reverse transcribed. TCRdb keeps only in-frame clones here, not all; method: immunoSEQ multiplex PCR. The sample includes fewer than 350,000 clones, approximately 15% of them seen just once. The V call is TRBV28, the J call TRBJ2-7; TRBD1 matches 8 bases. The sequenced material came from naive CD4+ T cells from blood. This TCR was sampled from a man aged 18 to 30 with type 1 diabetes. The CDR3 DNA is TGTGCCAGCAGTCCTTGGACAGGGTACTCCTACGAGCAGTACTTC. This sequence encodes CASSPWTGYSYEQYF. Filled out from reference TRBV28 and TRBJ2-7, the complete variable domain reads DVKVTQSSRYLVKRTGEKVFLECVQDMDHENMFWYRQDPGLGLRLIYFSYDVKMKEKGDIPEGYSVSREKKERFSLILESASTNQTSMYLCASSPWTGYSYEQYFGPGTRLTVT.